One and the same sample provided the 5 T cell receptor beta chains below, sequenced in a study of T cell repertoires in cytomegalovirus infection. No cognate antigen is known for these TCRs. TCRdb fed the reads into MiXCR, producing one record per CDR3 protein. This table has tens of thousands of distinct CDR3 sequences, 20% to 25% appearing once. Sequencing was performed on CD8+ T cells from cultured PBMCs, taken from culture after CMV antigen stimulation. The receptors were gathered from a human donor in good health (CMV status not recorded). Some clones in this sample may be carry-over from other donors' samples.

The chain links TRBV7-9 to TRBJ2-7, with a weak D call TRBD1 (5 bases). The CDR3 consists of 15 residues. Germline V CDR1 and CDR2: SEHNR, FQNEAQ (reference sequence). The germline V and J ends were trimmed by 3 bases and 2 bases, with 14 bases remaining between them. The CDR3 nucleotides are TGTGCCAGCAGCTTTGCCAGGGATTCGGCCTACGAGCAGTACTTC. This encodes CASSFARDSAYEQYF.

This clonotype was detected only a few times. The rearrangement uses TRBV20-1 and TRBJ2-5, with 11 bases matching TRBD1. Germline V gene lookup returns CDR1 DFQATT and CDR2 SNEGSKA (reference sequence). The V and J ends lost 6 bases and 5 bases, in that order; junction bases with no gene match: 8. The CDR3 is made up of 14 amino acids. The CDR3 region has the DNA TGCAGTGCACCCCGGGACAGGGGGGTGGAGACCCAGTACTTC. Its translation: CSAPRDRGVETQYF.

This clonotype was picked up a small number of times. The chain couples TRBV7-8 to TRBJ2-7; D is ambiguous. The CDR3 covers 13 residues. Germline V gene data show CDR1 as SGHVS and CDR2 as FQNEAQ. V lost 3 bases and J lost 4, with 10 bases in between. Here the CDR3 reads CASSLGFQYEQYF. The CDR3 nucleotides read TGTGCCAGCAGCTTGGGGTTTCAGTACGAGCAGTACTTC.

Concerning this clonotype: Since no conserved phenylalanine or tryptophan closes the CDR3, a read error is the likely cause. The rearrangement uses TRBV6-2 or TRBV6-3 and TRBJ2-3; 7 nucleotides match TRBD1. The ends lost 2 bases at V and 1 base at J; junction bases unmatched: 6. Germline V gives CDR1 MNHEY, CDR2 SVGEGT. This CDR3 spans 16 amino acids. This CDR3 is CASSYGEGGGTDTQYS. In DNA, the CDR3 is TGTGCCAGCAGTTACGGGGAAGGGGGCGGCACAGATACGCAGTATTCT.

The V call is TRBV12-3 or TRBV12-4, the J call TRBJ2-5, with a possible D match to TRBD1 (6 bases). The V and J ends lost 6 bases and 1 base respectively, with 12 bases between them. The CDR3 is 14 amino acids. The CDR3 sequence is CASRADSRQETQYF. In nucleotides, the CDR3 is TGTGCCAGCAGGGCGGACAGCCGCCAAGAGACCCAGTACTTC.